The T cell receptor (beta chain) described here comes from a study of cytomegalovirus exposure and HLA in healthy donors. The study's findings and limits: The classifier, whose performance was assessed in both the original and validation cohorts, reportedly diagnosed cytomegalovirus status with high specificity and sensitivity. Sequencing likely caused a cluster of highly shared sequence variants.

As concerns this clone: Its antigen is currently unknown.

In the PCR, 60 Vbeta and 13 Jbeta primers were used. Only in-frame clones appear in the TCRdb table, and some are missing; sequencing was by immunoSEQ multiplex PCR. The sample shows roughly 100,000 clones, 80% to 90% of them seen only once. V dropped 2 bases and J dropped 5; count of bases not matched to a gene: 2. This CDR3 has 14 amino acids. Germline loops: CDR1 MGHRA, CDR2 YSYEKL. Donors had nominal health at sampling but likely had unrecorded immune exposures. The sequence was obtained from a man in his forties or fifties in good health and CMV-seronegative. What was sequenced was PBMCs. V gene TRBV4-1 combines with J gene TRBJ2-2; 7 bases align to TRBD1. The CDR3 loop is CASSQKTGTGELFF. For the CDR3, the DNA is TGCGCCAGCAGCCAAAAGACAGGGACCGGGGAGCTGTTTTTT.